The 3 T cell receptor beta chains below were found in one sample sequenced in a study of Ad26.COV2.S vaccination and SARS-CoV-2 variants. Treatment: 19 received Ad26.COV2.S at low or high dose, single or two shots; five or six received placebo; per-sample allocation not given. Sampling was performed 63 days after the first vaccine or placebo injection. TCRdb's copy holds only in-frame clones and misses some; the assay was immunoSEQ multiplex PCR. Of 300,000 to 350,000 clones listed, about 82% are singletons. The sequences come from peripheral blood, collected in a trial of Ad26.COV2.S vaccine versus placebo. The receptors come from a person between 18 and 59 years old who received the Ad26.COV2.S COVID-19 vaccine or a placebo.

The CDR3 sequence: CASSFFQSSNTGELFF. Here the CDR3 DNA reads TGTGCCAGCAGTTTTTTCCAGTCATCGAACACCGGGGAGCTGTTTTTT. The J gene is TRBJ2-2, the V gene TRBV28; D unclear. The V end was cut by 3 bases, the J end by 0 bases, with 11 bases between. CDR3 length: 16 residues. CDR1 MDHEN and CDR2 SYDVKM come from the germline V gene.

The chain links TRBV5-1 to TRBJ2-6; 8 bases align to TRBD1. V lost 5 bases and J lost 2; bases outside the gene matches: 6. Per the germline V gene, CDR1 is SGHRS and CDR2 is YFSETQ. The CDR3 contains 16 residues. The CDR3 region is CASSLQGAAGANVLTF. In DNA, the CDR3 is TGCGCCAGCAGTCTTCAGGGGGCGGCTGGGGCCAACGTCCTGACTTTC.

The chain is built from TRBV30 and TRBJ1-3; D gene uncertain. V was pared by 4 bases and J by 4 bases, with 8 bases between. The CDR3 spans 12 residues. CDR1 is GTSNPN and CDR2 is SVGIG in the germline V gene (reference sequence). CDR3 in amino acids: CAWTHSGNTIYF. As DNA, the CDR3 is TGTGCCTGGACCCATTCAGGAAACACCATATATTTT.